This T cell receptor (beta chain) was recovered during a study of CD8+ T cells in alopecia areata. Study conclusions and caveats: In scalp samples, resident alphabeta T cells of normal skin are also sequenced. Clonality was higher in lesional than normal scalp, especially in alopecia totalis/universalis.

About this clone: No antigen is known for it.

Sample treatment: oral pan-JAK inhibitor, 5-10 mg twice daily. Peripheral blood, together with lesional scalp punch biopsies, was collected from alopecia areata patients. Researchers picked out CD4+ and CD8+ T cells from PBMCs by sorting. RNA, once extracted, was reverse transcribed into cDNA for use as the sequencing template. Data came from immunoSEQ multiplex PCR; TCRdb stores just in-frame clones and leaves some out. The sample lists about 190,000 clones; roughly three fifths were seen once. CDR1 and CDR2 (germline): SQVTM, ANQGSEA. Trimming removed 7 bases from V and 4 bases from J, with 13 bases in between. CDR3 length: 12 residues.

The chain links TRBV29-1 to TRBJ2-5, with D possibly matching TRBD1 (5 bases). The sequencing used CD4+ T cells sorted from blood, collected at week 4, from a patient treated with tofacitinib. The receptor's source is a human donor with alopecia areata. The CDR3 loop is CSGLVGPETQYF. The CDR3 DNA is TGCAGCGGGTTGGTGGGGCCAGAGACCCAGTACTTC.